Each of the 20 T cell receptor beta chains below was sequenced from the same sample in a study of cytomegalovirus exposure and HLA in healthy donors. PCR involved 60 Vbeta and 13 Jbeta primers. TCRdb keeps only in-frame clones here, not all; method: immunoSEQ multiplex PCR. Of approximately 120,000 clones listed, about four fifths were seen once; the top ten hold under 2.5%. The sample consisted of PBMCs. The receptors derive from a woman in her twenties or thirties in good health and CMV-seronegative.

This sequence joins TRBV5-1 and TRBJ2-7; D is perhaps TRBD2 (6 bases). Germline CDR1 SGHRS, CDR2 YFSETQ. V shed 4 bases and J shed 4 bases, with 15 bases lying between them. CDR3 size: 14 residues. The CDR3 sequence: CASSPKMEGYEQYF. The CDR3 DNA is TGCGCCAGCAGCCCGAAAATGGAGGGGTACGAGCAGTACTTC. Using reference TRBV5-1 and TRBJ2-7 for the parts outside the CDR3, the full variable domain is KAGVTQTPRYLIKTRGQQVTLSCSPISGHRSVSWYQQTPGQGLQFLFEYFSETQRNKGNFPGRFSGRQFSNSRSEMNVSTLELGDSALYLCASSPKMEGYEQYFGPGTRLTVT.

This chain's CDR3 is CASSETGAGNIQYF. The DNA for the CDR3 is TGCGCCAGCAGTGAAACGGGAGCGGGAAACATTCAGTACTTC. The J gene is TRBJ2-4, the V gene TRBV10-1; tentative D call: TRBD2 (6 bases). With 3 bases removed from V and 6 bases from J, the gap between germline ends came to 12 bases. This CDR3 is 14 amino acids long. The V gene's germline CDR1 is WNHNN and CDR2 SYGVQD (reference sequence).

This clone was seen just once. The chain links TRBV19 to TRBJ2-7; 7 bases match TRBD1. Germline V gene sequence: CDR1 LNHDA, CDR2 SQIVND (reference sequence). Trimming removed 4 bases from V and 5 bases from J; junction bases left unmatched: 5. This CDR3 comprises 13 residues. Written as DNA, the CDR3 is TGTGCCAGTAGTACCCAAACAGGGGACGAGCAGTACTTC. It translates to CASSTQTGDEQYF.

The chain recombines TRBV28 with TRBJ2-3; D not certain. V was cut by 3 bases and J by 0 bases, with 19 bases left in between. Germline V gene lookup returns CDR1 MDHEN and CDR2 SYDVKM. The CDR3 extends over 18 amino acids. Written as DNA, the CDR3 is TGTGCCAGCAGTTTGAAGAAGATGGCCTTAGCTAGCACAGATACGCAGTATTTT. This sequence encodes CASSLKKMALASTDTQYF.

The chain carries TRBV30 and TRBJ2-3; D is perhaps TRBD2 (6 bases). The V end lost 2 bases, the J end lost 1 base, and 13 bases lay between the germline ends. This CDR3 spans 15 amino acids. Germline CDR1 is GTSNPN and CDR2 is SVGIG (reference sequence). This CDR3 is CAWSKRERGTDTQYF. In DNA, the CDR3 is TGTGCCTGGAGTAAACGGGAGAGGGGCACAGATACGCAGTATTTT.

J is TRBJ1-2 and V is TRBV18; D not resolved. The CDR3 is 16 residues long. Between the trimmed V and J ends, which lost 2 bases and 7 bases, there was a span of 20 bases. Looked up from germline, CDR1 is KGHSH and CDR2 is LQKENI. The CDR3 DNA is TGTGCCAGCTCACCAGCTGCGGCAGGAGGGAAAACTGGCTACACCTTC. Its translation: CASSPAAAGGKTGYTF.

The chain employs TRBV5-4 and TRBJ2-7, with D possibly being TRBD1 (6 bases). V was shortened by 5 bases and J by 6 bases, with 21 bases between the two germline ends. CDR1 is SGHNT, CDR2 YYREEE, per germline (reference sequence). CDR3 length equals 15 residues. The CDR3 nucleotides are TGTGCCAGCAGTCAAGTCCCGGGCTTAGGGGGCGAGCAGTACTTC. This gives the protein CASSQVPGLGGEQYF.

This clone appeared once. The chain couples TRBV6-1 to TRBJ2-5; D call uncertain. The J call is uncertain, as TRBJ2-7 better fits the DNA end. The CDR3 runs 14 residues. CDR1 and CDR2 from the germline V gene are MNHNS and SASEGT. This chain's CDR3 is CASSEGLPRYEQYF. Here the CDR3 DNA reads TGTGCCAGCAGTGAAGGGTTGCCCCGCTACGAGCAGTACTTC.

This clone was detected only a few times. This chain joins TRBV6-4 and TRBJ2-2, with D tentatively TRBD2 (6 bases). V shed 3 bases and J shed 6 bases, with 8 bases lying between them. CDR1 and CDR2 from the germline V gene are MRHNA and SNTAGT. This CDR3 is 13 amino acids long. CDR3 region: CASSERESGELFF. CDR3 bases: TGTGCCAGCAGTGAACGGGAGTCCGGGGAGCTGTTTTTT.

This clone came up once. The chain joins TRBV4-3 to TRBJ2-2; D possibly corresponds to TRBD2 (7 bases). Between the trimmed V and J ends, which lost 5 bases and 5 bases, there was a span of 15 bases. The CDR3 runs 15 residues. Germline V gene sequence: CDR1 LGHNA, CDR2 YSLEER. The CDR3 sequence is CASSRRGEGTGELFF. The CDR3 DNA follows: TGCGCCAGCAGCAGAAGGGGGGAGGGGACCGGGGAGCTGTTTTTT.

The chain is built from TRBV4-1 and TRBJ1-5; D is uncertain. Germline assignment: CDR1 MGHRA and CDR2 YSYEKL. Trimming pared 2 bases from V and 0 bases from J, leaving 8 bases between. CDR3 length: 15 amino acids. The CDR3 coding sequence is TGCGCCAGCAGCCAATCAGTCAATAGCAATCAGCCCCAGCATTTT. This codes for CASSQSVNSNQPQHF.

This chain links TRBV27 with TRBJ2-4; 9 nucleotides match TRBD2. Per the germline V gene, CDR1 is MNHEY and CDR2 is SMNVEV (reference sequence). With 2 bases clipped from V and 6 bases from J, the junction kept 8 bases outside the gene matches. This CDR3 region has 16 residues. For the CDR3, the DNA is TGTGCCAGCAGTTTACATCTGGCGGGAGGGCCAAACATTCAGTACTTC. This codes for CASSLHLAGGPNIQYF.

The rearrangement links TRBV2 to TRBJ2-1, with 9 bases fitting TRBD2. CDR1 and CDR2 from the germline V gene are SNHLY and FYNNEI. The CDR3 consists of 15 residues. After removal of 6 bases from V and 8 bases from J, the junction contained 11 bases not matched to a gene. DNA for the CDR3: TGTGCCAGCAGCCCCGGGACTAGCTCTGGGTATGAGCAGTTCTTC. Translated: CASSPGTSSGYEQFF. The full variable domain, completed using reference TRBV2 and TRBJ2-1, is EPEVTQTPSHQVTQMGQEVILRCVPISNHLYFYWYRQILGQKVEFLVSFYNNEISEKSEIFDDQFSVERPDGSNFTLKIRSTKLEDSAMYFCASSPGTSSGYEQFFGPGTRLTVL.

The rearrangement joins TRBV4-1 to TRBJ2-5; no clear D gene. The CDR3 runs 14 residues. Between the trimmed V and J ends, which lost 4 bases and 2 bases, there was a span of 11 bases. The germline V gene encodes CDR1 MGHRA and CDR2 YSYEKL. The CDR3 DNA reads as TGCGCCAGCAGCCTCTCGGCGGCTCAAGAGACCCAGTACTTC. Translating it yields CASSLSAAQETQYF.

J is TRBJ2-7 and V is TRBV5-1; TRBD2 agrees at 8 bases. V lost 4 bases, J lost 3 bases, and 6 bases stayed unmatched. The V gene's germline CDR1 is SGHRS and CDR2 YFSETQ. CDR3 size: 14 residues. CDR3 nucleotides: TGCGCCAGCAGCCCGGGACTAGTCAACTACGAGCAGTACTTC. Translated, it gives CASSPGLVNYEQYF.

This clone was observed a single time. The rearrangement links TRBV25-1 to TRBJ1-2, with a tentative D call TRBD1 (6 bases). The ends were cut back, 3 bases at V and 8 bases at J, with 16 bases in the middle. Germline assignment: CDR1 MGHDK and CDR2 SYGVNS. The CDR3 has 14 amino acids. This CDR3 reads CASSDDPGTLGYTF. The CDR3 coding sequence is TGTGCCAGCAGTGATGACCCCGGGACACTGGGCTACACCTTC.

The chain couples TRBV6-5 to TRBJ1-4, with D unclear. V gave up 6 bases and J gave up 6 bases, with 14 bases separating them. CDR1 is MNHEY, CDR2 SVGAGI, per germline. The CDR3 sequence is 14 residues long. The CDR3 loop reads CASSPGTHYEKLFF. For the CDR3, the DNA is TGTGCCAGCAGCCCAGGTACCCATTATGAAAAACTGTTTTTT.

The V and J genes are TRBV11-3 and TRBJ1-1; D ambiguous. Germline V gives CDR1 SGHNT, CDR2 YENEEA. CDR3 length: 13 residues. V lost 5 bases, J lost 1 base, and 8 bases lay in between. The DNA for the CDR3 is TGTGCCAGCAGCGTCCTTTCGAACACTGAAGCTTTCTTT. It translates to CASSVLSNTEAFF.

The chain joins TRBV28 to TRBJ1-2; 11 nucleotides match TRBD1. CDR1 and CDR2 from the germline V gene are MDHEN and SYDVKM. The CDR3 runs 14 residues. The V gene end was trimmed by 6 bases and the J gene end by 6 bases; junction bases not matched to a gene: 6. The CDR3 DNA sequence: TGTGCCAGCAGCCTGGACAGGGGGCTTAATGGCTACACCTTC. It yields the protein CASSLDRGLNGYTF.

The CDR3 DNA reads as TGTGCCAGCAGCTCAACGGACAGGGTTACGAACACTGAAGCTTTCTTT. Amino acid sequence: CASSSTDRVTNTEAFF. J is TRBJ1-1 and V is TRBV5-6; 8 positions agree with TRBD1. The CDR3 has 16 amino acids. Germline V gene data show CDR1 as SGHDT and CDR2 as YYEEEE. With 3 bases clipped from V and 1 base from J, the junction kept 8 bases outside the gene matches.